Many counts were recorded for the clone carrying this TCR beta chain. The antigen is unknown. Authors of the study amplified TCR beta CDR3 regions from RNA transcripts. With the HTBI primer set, the TCR CDR3 went through a first round of RT-PCR. TCRdb re-analysed the multiplex PCR reads in MiXCR, keeping a single row per CDR3 protein. The sample consists of 400,000 to 500,000 distinct CDR3 sequences, approximately 15% of them appearing once. Trimming at V came to 7 bases and at J to 6 bases, leaving 5 bases not matched to a gene. This CDR3 region has 13 residues. In germline, CDR1 is ENHRY, CDR2 SYGVKD. This specimen comes from a study of T cells in Graves' hyperthyroidism and ophthalmopathy. Study findings and constraints: Ophthalmopathy and stable hyperthyroidism were separated by a 13 V-J model. Most clonotypes that expanded in the thyroid above 0.001 also showed up in blood.

The TCR comes from a woman aged 18-30 years with Graves' hyperthyroidism. Sequences were obtained from blood. The chain joins TRBV10-3 to TRBJ1-2; 10 bases align to TRBD1. The CDR3 loop reads CAINSGTGDGYTF. The CDR3 DNA is TGTGCCATCAATTCCGGGACAGGGGATGGCTACACCTTC.